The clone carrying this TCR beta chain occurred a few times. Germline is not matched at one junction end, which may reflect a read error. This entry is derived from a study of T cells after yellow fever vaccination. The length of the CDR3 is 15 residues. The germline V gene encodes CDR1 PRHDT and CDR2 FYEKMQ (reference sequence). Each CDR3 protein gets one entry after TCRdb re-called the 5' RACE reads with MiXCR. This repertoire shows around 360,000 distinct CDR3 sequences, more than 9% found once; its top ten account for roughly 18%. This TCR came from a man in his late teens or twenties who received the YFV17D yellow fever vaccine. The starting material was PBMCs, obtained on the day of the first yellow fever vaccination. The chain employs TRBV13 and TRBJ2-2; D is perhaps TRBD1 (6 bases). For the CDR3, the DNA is TGTGCCAGCAGCCTAGGGGGAGTGAACACCGGGGAGCTGTTTTTT. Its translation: CASSLGGVNTGELFF. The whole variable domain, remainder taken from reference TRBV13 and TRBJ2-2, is AAGVIQSPRHLIKEKRETATLKCYPIPRHDTVYWYQQGPGQDPQFLISFYEKMQSDKGSIPDRFSAQQFSDYHSELNMSSLELGDSALYFCASSLGGVNTGELFFGEGSRLTVL.